Listed below are T cell receptor beta chains from one sample, sequenced in a study of T cell responses to AZD1222 COVID-19 vaccine. Profiled with immunoSEQ multiplex PCR; TCRdb holds only in-frame clones, not every one. The sample yields 75,000 to 100,000 clones, roughly nine tenths seen once. The material sequenced was peripheral blood, taken 28 days after the second AZD1222 dose. These receptors originate from an adult who received the AZD1222 COVID-19 vaccine. CDR3s include the opening cysteine and the closing phenylalanine or tryptophan. The D gene is left open where the match is weak.

d_gene: .
j_gene: TRBJ2-2
v_gene: TRBV2
CDR3nt: TGTGCCAGCAGTGAATGGGCCTCGAACACCGGGGAGCTGTTTTTT
CDR3aa: CASSEWASNTGELFF

d_gene: .
j_gene: TRBJ2-3
v_gene: TRBV24-1
CDR3nt: TGTGCCACCAGTGAGGGACGTGGGGGCCCCACAGATACGCAGTATTTT
CDR3aa: CATSEGRGGPTDTQYF

d_gene: .
j_gene: TRBJ1-5
v_gene: TRBV28
CDR3nt: TGTGCCAGCAGTTTACAGGGCCTTAGCAATCAGCCCCAGCATTTT
CDR3aa: CASSLQGLSNQPQHF

d_gene: TRBD1
j_gene: TRBJ1-2
v_gene: TRBV5-5
CDR3nt: TGTGCCAGCAGCTTGGGTCAGGGACAGGGGTATGGCTACACCTTC
CDR3aa: CASSLGQGQGYGYTF

d_gene: TRBD1
j_gene: TRBJ2-7
v_gene: TRBV6-5
CDR3nt: TGTGCCACCTGCGCCCGACAGGGACCCTACGAGCAGTACTTC
CDR3aa: CATCARQGPYEQYF

d_gene: TRBD1
j_gene: TRBJ1-2
v_gene: TRBV6-2/TRBV6-3
CDR3nt: TGTGCCAGCAGTCCGGGACAGGCGTATGGCTACACCTTC
CDR3aa: CASSPGQAYGYTF

d_gene: .
j_gene: TRBJ1-1
v_gene: TRBV30
CDR3nt: TGTGCCTGGAGTAGACTGCAGAACACTGAAGCTTTCTTT
CDR3aa: CAWSRLQNTEAFF

d_gene: TRBD1
j_gene: TRBJ2-1
v_gene: TRBV13
CDR3nt: TGTGCCAGCAGCTACGGGACAGAACAGGTCTCGGCCAATGAGCAGTTCTTC
CDR3aa: CASSYGTEQVSANEQFF

d_gene: .
j_gene: TRBJ1-1
v_gene: TRBV7-2
CDR3nt: TGTGCCAGCAGCTTTAGCAGTTGGATTGACACTGAAGCTTTCTTT
CDR3aa: CASSFSSWIDTEAFF

d_gene: TRBD1
j_gene: TRBJ1-5
v_gene: TRBV7-8
CDR3nt: TGTGCCAGCACCCCCAGGGCACAGGGGGCCCATCTTAGCTATCAGCCCCAGCATTTT
CDR3aa: CASTPRAQGAHLSYQPQHF

d_gene: TRBD1
j_gene: TRBJ2-3
v_gene: TRBV3-1/TRBV3-2
CDR3nt: TGTGCCAGCAGCCAAGAGCCAGGGGGCATGACAGATACGCAGTATTTT
CDR3aa: CASSQEPGGMTDTQYF